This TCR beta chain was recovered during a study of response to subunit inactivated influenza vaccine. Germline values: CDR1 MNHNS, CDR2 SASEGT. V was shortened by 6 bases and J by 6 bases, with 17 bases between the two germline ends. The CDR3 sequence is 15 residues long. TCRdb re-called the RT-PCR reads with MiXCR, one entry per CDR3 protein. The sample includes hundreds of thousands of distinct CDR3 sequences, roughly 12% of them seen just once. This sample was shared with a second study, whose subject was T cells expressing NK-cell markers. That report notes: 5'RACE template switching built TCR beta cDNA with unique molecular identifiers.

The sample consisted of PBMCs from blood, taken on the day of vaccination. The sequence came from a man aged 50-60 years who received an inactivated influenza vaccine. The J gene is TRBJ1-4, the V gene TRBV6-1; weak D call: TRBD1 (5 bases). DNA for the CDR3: TGTGCCAGCAGCCCAGGGCAAGGGTTATATGAAAAACTGTTTTTT. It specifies CASSPGQGLYEKLFF.